The TCR beta chain described here comes from a study of cytomegalovirus exposure and HLA in healthy donors. Study-level background: The roughly 120 validation repertoires matched the roughly 700 first-cohort repertoires in platform, a later analysis reported.

Sequencing was performed with immunoSEQ multiplex PCR; in TCRdb, only in-frame clones are kept and a portion is missing. The table lists around 300,000 clones, 80% to 90% of them singletons. The study's findings and limits: Some TCR beta chains (around 160 of them) were listed as cytomegalovirus-associated. Both high specificity and high sensitivity reportedly marked the classifier's diagnosis of cytomegalovirus status. First-cohort TCR clusters were later found to tend to co-occur in the 120 or so validation repertoires.

The V end lost 2 bases, the J end lost 6 bases, and 19 bases lay between the germline ends. Germline V CDR1 and CDR2: MNHEY, SMNVEV (reference sequence). The CDR3 loop spans 17 amino acids. A word on this clone: Its antigen is undetermined.

The sequence was obtained from a woman aged 18-29 years in good health and CMV-seronegative. The specimen sequenced was PBMCs. V usage is TRBV27 and J usage is TRBJ1-4; no definite D call. The CDR3 sequence is CASSLRRAADFHEKLFF. CDR3 coding DNA: TGTGCCAGCAGTTTACGGCGGGCCGCAGACTTCCATGAAAAACTGTTTTTT. Using reference TRBV27 and TRBJ1-4 for the parts outside the CDR3, the full variable domain is EAQVTQNPRYLITVTGKKLTVTCSQNMNHEYMSWYRQDPGLGLRQIYYSMNVEVTDKGDVPEGYKVSRKEKRNFPLILESPSPNQTSLYFCASSLRRAADFHEKLFFGSGTQLSVL.